The T cell receptor (beta chain) under discussion was sequenced for a study of blood T cells in healthy people across ages (dated by TCRdb to the mid-2010s). Describing the broader study: In model experiments, roughly one uniquely barcoded TCR beta cDNA molecule per two T cells was captured by template switching. For two donors (one aged 18 to 30 and one aged 80 or older), the study analyzed two additional independent replicas of 1 million unique cDNA reads from the same blood draw. Donors were grouped into four age groups: young (average roughly 15 years), middle-aged (approximately 41), aged (approximately 67) and long-lived (about 82). To avoid experimental bias, donors of different ages were randomly spread across the sequencing lanes. Using deep sequencing normalized with unique cDNA molecular identifiers, the study measured how TCR beta repertoire diversity changes with age. On the study overall, not on this receptor specifically: Donor CMV infection status was unknown, potentially confounding age-related changes in expanded clonotypes. Because profiling used bulk unsorted PBMCs, naive and antigen-experienced compartments could not be compared conclusively. A strong correlation was found between observed TCR beta diversity and the percentage of naive T cells measured by flow cytometry. As age increased, observed TCR beta diversity per million T cells dropped in a roughly linear way, and a significant reduction was already evident by age 40. Compared with the aged group, more naive CD4+ T cells, fewer expanded clones and increased TCR diversity were shown by the long-lived group, suggesting age selection. Total diversity estimates from one million sequenced T cells were considered lower bounds and underestimates.

The CDR3 starts with the cysteine, ends with the phenylalanine, and has 17 residues. Only the CDR3 region is kept as DNA, spanning 51 bases read in frame from base 1. Taken from the germline V gene (reference sequence), the CDR1 and CDR2 loops are LGHDT and YNNKEL. Preparation of the library involved 5' RACE. The sequencer was an Illumina HiSeq 2500. The second PCR ran for roughly 7 to 11 cycles and used a J-beta primer mix along with a sample-barcoded 5' primer. Each TCR beta cDNA molecule received a unique molecular identifier from a template-switch 5' adaptor carrying 12 random nucleotides. Each sample yielded at least 3 million CDR3-containing paired-end reads. First-strand cDNA synthesis was performed from all RNA using the Mint cDNA synthesis kit, with priming by a TRBC-specific oligonucleotide. All cDNA was treated with uracil-DNA glycosylase and then went through a first 18-cycle PCR with the universal primers M1SS and BC2_uni_R. In the paper's pipeline: For normalization, 1 million high-quality reads were randomly selected from each sample, with every read carrying a distinct molecular identifier. Reads with shared molecular identifiers were discarded instead of being binned into consensus sequences. MiTCR, with a Q25 quality threshold and the strictest error-elimination algorithm, was used for CDR3 identification, clonotype clustering and error correction. A nonparametric unseen species model with Euler transformation was used to estimate lower-bound total TCR beta diversity. TCRdb redid the processing of the public reads, applying fastp at Q25 and MiXCR, and retained in-frame beta chains. Each record represents a unique CDR3 protein, reported with the most common genes and DNA among its rows. The V and J calls and clone size come from TCRdb's table, not from the authors' own analysis. This sample has some 550,000 distinct CDR3 sequences in its table, and around 48% of those were observed once. Of the sample, about 26% is held by the ten largest clones.

The sample holds a few counts of this clonotype. What antigen it recognizes has not been identified. A read error may account for a junction end that differs from germline. The roughly 39 donors, aged about 6 to 100 years, were systemically healthy Caucasian individuals from Russia. About 10 milliliters of peripheral blood were collected from each donor into EDTA-treated Vacutainer tubes. PBMCs were isolated by Ficoll-Paque density-gradient centrifugation, with at least 7 million obtained per sample. Total RNA, at least 6 micrograms per sample, was extracted from PBMCs with Trizol reagent. The percentages of naive CD45RAhigh/CD27high T cells were determined by flow cytometry on a PBMC aliquot from every donor.

The sample taken for sequencing was blood. This chain is built from TRBV3-1 and TRBJ2-3; tentative D gene TRBD2, with 6 bases matching. The TCR originated in a man aged 80 or over in good health. The DNA sequence is given as TGTGCCAGCAGCCAAGATTATTTCCAGGAGGGCACGGATACGCAGTATTTT. It translates as CASSQDYFQEGTDTQYF.